This TCR beta chain was sequenced during a study of Graves' ophthalmopathy and Graves' hyperthyroidism. Study results and caveats: In blood, most expanded thyroid clonotypes above 0.001 frequency were also detected.

The study amplified TCR beta CDR3 regions using RNA transcripts. RT-PCR was first run with HTBI primers, then multiplex PCR in a second round. MiXCR was run by TCRdb on the multiplex PCR reads, yielding one entry per CDR3 protein. The sample holds under 250,000 distinct CDR3 sequences, approximately 21% seen once. Germline CDR1 is MGHRA and CDR2 is YSYEKL. The CDR3 runs to 15 residues. After removal of 2 bases from V and 5 bases from J, the junction contained 5 bases not matched to a gene. Many counts were recorded for this clonotype. Its target is not known. Orbital computed tomography, together with clinical symptoms, serum thyroxine, TRAb and thyroid ultrasound, was used for diagnosis.

Material for sequencing was peripheral blood. The sequence came from a woman between 50 and 59 years old with Graves' ophthalmopathy. V is TRBV4-1 and J is TRBJ2-4; 8 bases agree with TRBD2. Here the CDR3 DNA reads TGCGCCAGCAGCCAAACGGGGGGGTTTGAAAACATTCAGTACTTC. Protein: CASSQTGGFENIQYF.